The rows below give T cell receptor beta chains drawn from one sample of a study of T cells in Graves' hyperthyroidism and ophthalmopathy. TCRdb used MiXCR to reprocess the multiplex PCR reads, holding one entry per CDR3 protein. The sample has almost 350,000 distinct CDR3 sequences, about a sixth seen once. The sequenced material came from blood. The receptors were gathered from a woman in her thirties or forties with Graves' ophthalmopathy. Both conserved end residues are part of each CDR3. Each record gives: clone size, J gene, V gene, CDR3 protein. Clone size is not always given. Where it is, it says once, few, many or a class for expanded clones.

few	TRBJ2-7	TRBV28	CASSWEGGQNEQYF
few	TRBJ1-5	TRBV20-1	CSARDGGGFGNQPQHF
many	TRBJ1-1	TRBV6-2/TRBV6-3	CASKTEGPNTEAFF
many	TRBJ1-2	TRBV7-2	CASSLTGGNGYTF
many	TRBJ2-7	TRBV3-1	CASSPQGPEQYF
many	TRBJ2-5	TRBV20-1	CSAPSDRPETQYF
many	TRBJ1-1	TRBV10-3	CAIRTILGRGIPNTEAFF
many	TRBJ1-1	TRBV25-1	CASSVPGRTEAFF
many	TRBJ2-5	TRBV20-1	CSAIALSEETQYF
many	TRBJ1-2	TRBV11-2	CASSLDFRGNYGYTF
-	TRBJ1-2	TRBV12-3/TRBV12-4	CASSPSQGYGYTF
many	TRBJ2-5	TRBV7-8	CASSPGGRSQETQYF
many	TRBJ1-5	TRBV28	CASSSKGFLQSNQPQHF
many	TRBJ1-2	TRBV6-2/TRBV6-3	CASSSPDRVLGYTF
many	TRBJ2-2	TRBV3-1	CASSRGQGIGELFF
-	TRBJ2-2	TRBV10-3	CAIGGTGTGELFF
-	TRBJ2-4	TRBV20-1	CSAAPGLANIQYF
-	TRBJ1-5	TRBV6-1	CASTGGDGNQPQHF
many	TRBJ2-2	TRBV18	CASSPLRATNTGELFF
many	TRBJ2-5	TRBV5-1	CASSLGDRVLQETQYF
many	TRBJ2-1	TRBV7-3	CASSLSGRSYNEQFF
-	TRBJ2-6	TRBV5-1	CASSLTGQSGANVLTF
many	TRBJ2-7	TRBV27	CATKGGFGEQYF
many	TRBJ2-2	TRBV6-2/TRBV6-3	CASSYSSVPGELFF
many	TRBJ2-7	TRBV29-1	CSVGGGGREQYF
many	TRBJ2-7	TRBV7-8	CASSARVRLDEQYF
many	TRBJ2-4	TRBV2	CASSQGVAIQYF
-	TRBJ1-3	TRBV7-2	CASSLTLRVAGNTIYF
many	TRBJ2-7	TRBV11-2	CASSFTGDSQYEQYF
many	TRBJ2-7	TRBV28	CASSLLAEDYEQYF
many	TRBJ2-4	TRBV27	CASSQHGPLAKNIQYF
many	TRBJ2-7	TRBV20-1	CSARDDENSYEQYF
few	TRBJ1-3	TRBV28	CASMPEPNTISF
many	TRBJ1-1	TRBV28	CASSLLTGGWEAFF
many	TRBJ2-6	TRBV12-3/TRBV12-4	CASSPNTGSGANVLTF
many	TRBJ1-3	TRBV28	CASSSTGPGGNTICF
few	TRBJ1-5	TRBV12-3/TRBV12-4	CASSPGRNQPQLF
many	TRBJ2-1	TRBV6-4	CASSTGTERDEQFF
many	TRBJ2-7	TRBV7-2	CASSLLAGEGEQYF
many	TRBJ2-2	TRBV28	CASSQTGQIWRGELFF
many	TRBJ2-5	TRBV6-5	CASSGQGPETQYF
many	TRBJ2-2	TRBV2	CASSPRTSPGELFF
many	TRBJ2-3	TRBV19	CASSISSADTQYF
many	TRBJ1-5	TRBV30	CAWGTGDNQPQHF
many	TRBJ2-7	TRBV19	CASSIDSGTGYYEQYF
few	TRBJ2-7	TRBV12-3/TRBV12-4	CASSRTRASREQYF
many	TRBJ1-5	TRBV6-2/TRBV6-3	CASSYREHQPQHF
many	TRBJ1-2	TRBV6-1	CASRRGVPDYGYTF
few	TRBJ1-1	TRBV10-3	CATGSGEATEAFF
many	TRBJ2-7	TRBV12-3/TRBV12-4	CASSSDRFSYEQYF
-	TRBJ2-1	TRBV5-1	CASSFRPDHGNEQFF
-	TRBJ2-1	TRBV7-9	CASSLMRGPYEQFF
many	TRBJ2-7	TRBV6-2/TRBV6-3	CASSYQGTSRYEQYF
many	TRBJ2-7	TRBV20-1	CSAPTAFSYEQYF
many	TRBJ1-1	TRBV9	CASSADVGGTVNTEAFF